This TCR beta chain was retrieved from a study of graft-versus-host responses after intestinal transplantation. Germline CDR1 and CDR2: GTSNPN and SVGIG (reference sequence). The CDR3 is made up of 14 amino acids. V was pared by 3 bases and J by 8 bases, with 12 bases of the junction left unmatched. Repertoires were generated with immunoSEQ multiplex PCR, while TCRdb's copy carries only in-frame clones and drops some. The sample holds around 30,000 clones; about 85% are singletons and the top ten take 9.5% to 13%. This specimen was PBMCs, taken approximately 460 days after intestinal transplantation. The clonotype comes from a human patient who received an intestinal transplant, so some T cells may come from the graft donor. The V and J genes are TRBV30 and TRBJ1-1; 7 nucleotides agree with TRBD1. CDR3 in amino acids: CAWRKQGLVAEAFF. The CDR3 DNA is TGTGCCTGGAGAAAACAGGGGTTGGTCGCGGAAGCTTTCTTT. Full variable domain (rest looked up from reference TRBV30 and TRBJ1-1): SQTIHQWPATLVQPVGSPLSLECTVEGTSNPNLYWYRQAAGRGLQLLFYSVGIGQISSEVPQNLSASRPQDRQFILSSKKLLLSDSGFYLCAWRKQGLVAEAFFGQGTRLTVV.